This T cell receptor beta chain stems from a study of shared clonotypes between healthy human individuals. The protocol was immunoSEQ multiplex PCR, while the TCRdb copy is restricted to in-frame clones and leaves out a portion. This sample has roughly 1,100,000 clones, with about three quarters found just once. This CDR3 is 16 amino acids long. Trimming cost V 2 bases and J 2 bases, with 14 bases left between them. The germline V gene has CDR1 SEHNR and CDR2 FQNEAQ (reference sequence). This clone was observed once. The origin of this receptor is a man aged 18-30 years in good health. The chain couples TRBV7-9 to TRBJ2-3, with a weak D call TRBD2 (5 bases). Sequencing input: memory CD4+ T cells sorted from blood. Subset given: CD45RA-negative fraction. This chain's CDR3 is CASSLWAGGATDTQYF. The DNA of the CDR3 is TGTGCCAGCAGCTTATGGGCGGGTGGTGCCACAGATACGCAGTATTTT.